This TCR beta chain emerged from a study of post-analysis software for immune sequencing data. Study details: The cohort encompassed relapsing-remitting, secondary progressive and progressive-relapsing multiple sclerosis disease courses.

This CDR3 spans 13 amino acids. Per the germline V gene, CDR1 is SGHTA and CDR2 is FQGTGA. The authors incorporated unique molecular identifiers into the TCR beta cDNA libraries. Input of about 0.9 to 10 million T cells yielded roughly 530,000 cDNA molecules. From the PCR reads, TCRdb called clonotypes with MiXCR, one entry per CDR3 protein. Of 800,000 to 950,000 distinct CDR3 sequences in the sample, under 70% were seen once. Broader study findings: Comparison of patients with controls showed five TRBV segments more frequent in patients, TRBV5-6, TRBV5-1 and TRBV20-1 among them. Comparison with controls showed significantly lower normalized Chao1 diversity in multiple sclerosis patients. F measure showed strong co-clustering of same-batch samples.

This clonotype was observed a few times. Its cognate antigen is unknown. At one of its ends the junction is not consistent with the germline gene, which may arise from a read error. The TCR comes from a girl aged 10 to 17 with multiple sclerosis. The chain combines TRBV7-3 with TRBJ1-1; 8 bases fit TRBD1. The sample was blood. The CDR3 DNA reads TGCGCCAGCAGCCGTGACAGGGGCACTGAAGCTTTCTTT. It encodes CASSRDRGTEAFF. The variable domain in full, completed from reference TRBV7-3 and TRBJ1-1, reads GAGVSQTPSNKVTEKGKYVELRCDPISGHTALYWYRQSLGQGPEFLIYFQGTGAADDSGLPNDRFFAVRPEGSVSTLKIQRTERGDSAVYLCASSRDRGTEAFFGQGTRLTVV.